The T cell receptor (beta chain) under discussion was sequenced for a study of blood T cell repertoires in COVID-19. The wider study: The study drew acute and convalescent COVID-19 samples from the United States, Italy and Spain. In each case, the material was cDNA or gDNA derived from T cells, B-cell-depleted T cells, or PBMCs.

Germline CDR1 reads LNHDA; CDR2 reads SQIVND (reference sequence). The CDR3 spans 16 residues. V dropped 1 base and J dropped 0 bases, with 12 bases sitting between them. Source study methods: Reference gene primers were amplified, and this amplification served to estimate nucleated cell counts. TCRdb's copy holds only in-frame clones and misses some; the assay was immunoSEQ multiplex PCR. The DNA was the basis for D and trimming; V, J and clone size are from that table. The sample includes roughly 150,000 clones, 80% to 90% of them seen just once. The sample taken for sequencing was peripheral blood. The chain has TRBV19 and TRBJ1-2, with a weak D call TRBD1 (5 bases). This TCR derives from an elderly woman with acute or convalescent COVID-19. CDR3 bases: TGTGCCAGTAGTATAGCTCTAGGACAATCTAACTATGGCTACACCTTC. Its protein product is CASSIALGQSNYGYTF.